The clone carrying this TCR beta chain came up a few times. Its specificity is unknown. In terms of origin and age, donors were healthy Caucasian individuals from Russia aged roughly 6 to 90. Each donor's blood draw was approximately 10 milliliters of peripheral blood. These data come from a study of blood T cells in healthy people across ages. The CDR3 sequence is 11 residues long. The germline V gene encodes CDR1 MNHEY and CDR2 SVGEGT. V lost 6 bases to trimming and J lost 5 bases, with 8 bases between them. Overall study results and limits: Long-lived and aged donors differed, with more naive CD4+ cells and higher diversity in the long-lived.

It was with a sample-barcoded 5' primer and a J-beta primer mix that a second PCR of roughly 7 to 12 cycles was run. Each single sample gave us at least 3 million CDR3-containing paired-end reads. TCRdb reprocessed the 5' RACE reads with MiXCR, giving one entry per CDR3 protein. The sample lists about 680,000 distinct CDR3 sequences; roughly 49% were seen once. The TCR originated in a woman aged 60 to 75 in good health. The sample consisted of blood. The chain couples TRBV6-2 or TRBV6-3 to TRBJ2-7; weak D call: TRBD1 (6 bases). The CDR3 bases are TGTGCCAGCAGACAGGGCCACGAGCAGTACTTC. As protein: CASRQGHEQYF.